This TCR beta chain was documented in a study of blood T cell repertoires in COVID-19. About the study: There were acute and convalescent COVID-19 samples, and they came from the United States, Italy and Spain.

The trim removed 6 bases at V and 7 bases at J, leaving 9 bases unmatched. Germline V lookup: CDR1 MNHEY, CDR2 SVGEGT. The CDR3 covers 15 residues. Using immunoSEQ multiplex PCR, the repertoire was profiled, and TCRdb retains in-frame clones only, with some absent. The top ten hold 1.5% to 2% of the sample, which has 95,000 to 100,000 clones, 75% to 90% seen once. The sequence was collected from a man aged 80 or over with acute or convalescent COVID-19. The chain uses TRBV6-2 or TRBV6-3 and TRBJ2-3; the match to TRBD2 covers 11 bases. The sequenced sample was peripheral blood. DNA of the CDR3: TGTGCCAGCAGCAAGACTAGCGGGGCAATTAATACGCAGTATTTT. This sequence encodes CASSKTSGAINTQYF.